The 3 T cell receptor beta chains below come from one sample, sequenced in a study of T cells in localized non-small cell lung cancer (dated by TCRdb to the early 2020s). The library came from the immunoSEQ multiplex PCR assay. TCRdb carries this immuneACCESS record with in-frame sequences only. Its versions omit some clonotypes, under half of them owing to an unresolved V gene in the studies checked, with the rest unexplained. This sample gives 1,500 to 2,500 clones in total; roughly 29% of them show up just once. The ten top clones hold around 15% of the sample. This specimen consisted of normal lung tissue next to the tumor, obtained before any cancer treatment. The origin of the receptors is a female donor at least 60 years old with stage I lung adenocarcinoma.

This clone was picked up a small number of times. V and J are TRBV19 and TRBJ1-1; 7 bases agree with TRBD1. The CDR3 contains 13 residues. CDR1 and CDR2 from the germline V gene are LNHDA and SQIVND (reference sequence). Trimming removed 7 bases from V and 5 bases from J; junction bases left unmatched: 7. Here the CDR3 reads CASKQGGGTEAFF. In DNA, the CDR3 is TGTGCCAGTAAGCAGGGGGGCGGAACTGAAGCTTTCTTT.

This clone was seen a handful of times. This sequence joins TRBV6-8 and TRBJ1-6; D not resolved. Per the germline V gene, CDR1 is MNHGY and CDR2 is SAAAGT. Trimming shortened V by 9 bases and J by 8 bases, and 20 bases separated the two germline ends. This CDR3 is built from 15 residues. The CDR3 nucleotides are TGTGCCAGGGAGACCTCAGGCAAAGGGCATTCACCCCTCCACTTT. Encoded protein: CARETSGKGHSPLHF.

This clone was seen a handful of times. J is TRBJ1-2 and V is TRBV6-8, with a tentative D call TRBD1 (5 bases). With 0 bases removed from V and 8 bases from J, the gap between germline ends came to 13 bases. Germline CDR1 is MNHGY and CDR2 is SAAAGT. The CDR3 is 14 residues long. Written as DNA, the CDR3 is TGTGCCAGCAGTTACTCGCGAGGGGAGCGGGGCTACACCTTC. This sequence encodes CASSYSRGERGYTF.